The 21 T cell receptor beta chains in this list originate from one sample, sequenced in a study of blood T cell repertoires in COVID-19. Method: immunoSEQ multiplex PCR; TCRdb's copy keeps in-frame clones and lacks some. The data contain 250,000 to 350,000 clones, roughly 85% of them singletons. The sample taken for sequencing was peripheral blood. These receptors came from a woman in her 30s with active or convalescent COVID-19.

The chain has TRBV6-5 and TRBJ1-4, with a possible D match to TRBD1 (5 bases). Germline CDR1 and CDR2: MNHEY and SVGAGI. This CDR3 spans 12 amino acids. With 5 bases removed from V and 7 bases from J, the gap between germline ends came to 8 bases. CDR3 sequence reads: CASSIGGEKLFF. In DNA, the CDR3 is TGTGCCAGCAGTATCGGGGGTGAAAAACTGTTTTTT.

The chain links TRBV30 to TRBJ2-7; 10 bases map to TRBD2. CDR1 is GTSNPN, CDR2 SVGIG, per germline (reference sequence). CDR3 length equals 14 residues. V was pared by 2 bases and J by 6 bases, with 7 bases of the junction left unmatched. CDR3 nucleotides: TGTGCCTGGAGTCGAAGCGGGGGGGTACCCGAGCAGTACTTC. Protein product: CAWSRSGGVPEQYF.

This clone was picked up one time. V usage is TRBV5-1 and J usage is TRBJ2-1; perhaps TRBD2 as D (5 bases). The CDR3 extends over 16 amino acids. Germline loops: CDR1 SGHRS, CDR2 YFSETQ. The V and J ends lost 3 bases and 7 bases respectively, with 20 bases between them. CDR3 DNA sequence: TGCGCCAGCAGCTGGGCCCTAGCTATCGTTTTGAATGAGCAGTTCTTC. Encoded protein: CASSWALAIVLNEQFF.

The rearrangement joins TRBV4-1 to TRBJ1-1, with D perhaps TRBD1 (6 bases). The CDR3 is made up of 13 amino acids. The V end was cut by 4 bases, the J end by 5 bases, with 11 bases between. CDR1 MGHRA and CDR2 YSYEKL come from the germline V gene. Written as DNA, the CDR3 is TGCGCCAGCAGCCTACAGGGAGATACTGAAGCTTTCTTT. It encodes CASSLQGDTEAFF.

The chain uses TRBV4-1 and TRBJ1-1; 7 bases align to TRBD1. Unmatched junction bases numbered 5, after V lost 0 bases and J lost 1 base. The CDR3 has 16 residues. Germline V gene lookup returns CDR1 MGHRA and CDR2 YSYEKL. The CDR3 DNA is TGCGCCAGCAGCCAAGAATCGGCAGGGGGGAACACTGAAGCTTTCTTT. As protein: CASSQESAGGNTEAFF.

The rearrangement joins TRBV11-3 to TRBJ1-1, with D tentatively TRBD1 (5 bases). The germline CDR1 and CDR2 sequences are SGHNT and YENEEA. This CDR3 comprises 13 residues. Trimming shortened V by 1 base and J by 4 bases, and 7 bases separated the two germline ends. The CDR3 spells CASSLVQGTEAFF. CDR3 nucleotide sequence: TGTGCCAGCAGCTTAGTCCAGGGCACTGAAGCTTTCTTT.

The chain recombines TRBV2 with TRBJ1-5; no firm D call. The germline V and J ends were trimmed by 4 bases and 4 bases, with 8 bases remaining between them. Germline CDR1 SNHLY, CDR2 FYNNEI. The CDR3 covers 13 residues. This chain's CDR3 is CASSGAENQPQHF. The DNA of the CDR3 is TGTGCCAGCAGTGGGGCAGAAAATCAGCCCCAGCATTTT. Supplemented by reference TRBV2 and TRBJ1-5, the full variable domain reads EPEVTQTPSHQVTQMGQEVILRCVPISNHLYFYWYRQILGQKVEFLVSFYNNEISEKSEIFDDQFSVERPDGSNFTLKIRSTKLEDSAMYFCASSGAENQPQHFGDGTRLSIL.

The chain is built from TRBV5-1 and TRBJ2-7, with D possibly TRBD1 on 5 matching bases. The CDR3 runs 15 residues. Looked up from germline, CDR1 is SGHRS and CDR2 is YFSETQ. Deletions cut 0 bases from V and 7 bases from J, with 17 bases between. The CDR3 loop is CASSLEAGRAEEQYF. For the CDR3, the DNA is TGCGCCAGCAGCTTGGAGGCAGGGCGCGCAGAGGAGCAGTACTTC.

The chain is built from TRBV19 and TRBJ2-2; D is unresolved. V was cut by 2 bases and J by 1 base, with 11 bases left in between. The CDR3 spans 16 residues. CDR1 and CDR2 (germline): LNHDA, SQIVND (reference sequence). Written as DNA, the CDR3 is TGTGCCAGTAGTATATCCCAGGTTGGGAACACCGGGGAGCTGTTTTTT. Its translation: CASSISQVGNTGELFF.

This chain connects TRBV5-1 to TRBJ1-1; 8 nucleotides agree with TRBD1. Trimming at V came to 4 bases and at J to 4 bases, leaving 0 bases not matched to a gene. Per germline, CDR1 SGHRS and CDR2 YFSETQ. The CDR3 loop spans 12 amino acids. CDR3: CASSTGGTEAFF. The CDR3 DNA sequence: TGCGCCAGCAGCACAGGGGGCACTGAAGCTTTCTTT.

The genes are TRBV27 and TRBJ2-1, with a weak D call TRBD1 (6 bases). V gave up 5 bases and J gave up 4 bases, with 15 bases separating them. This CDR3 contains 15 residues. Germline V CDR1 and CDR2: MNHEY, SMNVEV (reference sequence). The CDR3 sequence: CASSPSQDRYNEQFF. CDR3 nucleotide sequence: TGTGCCAGCAGTCCATCCCAAGACAGGTACAATGAGCAGTTCTTC.

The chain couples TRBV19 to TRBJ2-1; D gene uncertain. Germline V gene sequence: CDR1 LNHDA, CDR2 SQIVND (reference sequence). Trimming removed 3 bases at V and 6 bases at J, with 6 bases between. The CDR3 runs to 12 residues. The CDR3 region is CASSMSGNEQFF. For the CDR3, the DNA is TGTGCCAGTAGTATGTCCGGCAATGAGCAGTTCTTC.

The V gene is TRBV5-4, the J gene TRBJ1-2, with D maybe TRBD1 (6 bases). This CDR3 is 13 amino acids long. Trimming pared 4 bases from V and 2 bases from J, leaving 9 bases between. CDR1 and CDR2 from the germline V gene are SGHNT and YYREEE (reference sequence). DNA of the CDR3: TGTGCCAGCAGCGGGACACCAAACTATGGCTACACCTTC. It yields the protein CASSGTPNYGYTF.

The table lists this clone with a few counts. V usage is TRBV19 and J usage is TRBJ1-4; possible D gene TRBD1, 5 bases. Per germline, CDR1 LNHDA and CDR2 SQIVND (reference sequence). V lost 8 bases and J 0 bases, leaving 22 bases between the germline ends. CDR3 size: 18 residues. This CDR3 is CASARAQGGHATNEKLFF. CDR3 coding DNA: TGTGCCAGTGCCCGGGCGCAGGGAGGGCATGCAACTAATGAAAAACTGTTTTTT.

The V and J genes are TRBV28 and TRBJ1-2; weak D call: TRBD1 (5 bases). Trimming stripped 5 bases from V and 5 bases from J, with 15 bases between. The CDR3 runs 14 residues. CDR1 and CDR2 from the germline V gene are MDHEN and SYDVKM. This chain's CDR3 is CASSPQTASYGYTF. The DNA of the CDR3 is TGTGCCAGCAGTCCCCAGACAGCCTCGTATGGCTACACCTTC.

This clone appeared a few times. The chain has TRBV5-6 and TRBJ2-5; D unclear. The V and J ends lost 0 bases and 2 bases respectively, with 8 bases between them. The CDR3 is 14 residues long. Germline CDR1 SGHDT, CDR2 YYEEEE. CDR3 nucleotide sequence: TGTGCCAGCAGCTTGGCGCGGCCACAAGAGACCCAGTACTTC. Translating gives CASSLARPQETQYF.

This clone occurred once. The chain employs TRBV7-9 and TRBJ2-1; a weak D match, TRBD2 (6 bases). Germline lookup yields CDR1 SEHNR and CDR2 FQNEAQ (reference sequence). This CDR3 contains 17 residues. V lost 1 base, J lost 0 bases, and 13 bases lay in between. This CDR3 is CASSLVVGGSSYNEQFF. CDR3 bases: TGTGCCAGCAGCTTAGTAGTCGGGGGAAGCTCCTACAATGAGCAGTTCTTC.

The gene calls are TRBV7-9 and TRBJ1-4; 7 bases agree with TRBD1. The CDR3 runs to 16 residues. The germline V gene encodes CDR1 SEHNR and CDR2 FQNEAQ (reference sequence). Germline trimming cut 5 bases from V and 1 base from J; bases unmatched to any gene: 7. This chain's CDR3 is CASSARQGVTNEKLFF. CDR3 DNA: TGTGCCAGCAGCGCACGACAGGGTGTAACTAATGAAAAACTGTTTTTT.

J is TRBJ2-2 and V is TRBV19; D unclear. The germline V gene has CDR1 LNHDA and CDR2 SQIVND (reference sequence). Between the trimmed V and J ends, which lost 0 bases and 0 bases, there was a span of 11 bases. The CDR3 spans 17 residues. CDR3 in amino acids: CASSIDLPDSNTGELFF. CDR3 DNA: TGTGCCAGTAGTATAGATCTTCCAGATTCGAACACCGGGGAGCTGTTTTTT.

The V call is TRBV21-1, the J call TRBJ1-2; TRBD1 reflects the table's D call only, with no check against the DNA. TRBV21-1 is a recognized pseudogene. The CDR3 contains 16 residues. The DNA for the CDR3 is TGTGCCAGCAGCAAAGAGGGGGCAGGGGGCAACTATGGCTACACCTTC. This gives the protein CASSKEGAGGNYGYTF.

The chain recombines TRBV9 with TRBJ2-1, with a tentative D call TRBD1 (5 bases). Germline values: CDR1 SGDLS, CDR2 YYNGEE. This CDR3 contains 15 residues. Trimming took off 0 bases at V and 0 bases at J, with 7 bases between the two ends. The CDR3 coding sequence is TGTGCCAGCAGCGTAGCTCAGGGCTCCTACAATGAGCAGTTCTTC. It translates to CASSVAQGSYNEQFF.